Sequencing of this TCR beta chain was carried out in a study of cytomegalovirus exposure and HLA in healthy donors. On the study more broadly: A prior study identified 110 million or so unique TCR beta sequences from 150 million to 200 million T cells.

The study's findings and limits: Later, an analysis showed that TCR beta chains associated with HLA were more clonally expanded than others that were equally common. From TCR beta sequences, most subjects' HLA-A and HLA-B alleles were reportedly predicted accurately.

It was with 60 Vbeta and 13 Jbeta primers that the PCR ran. Profiling relied on immunoSEQ multiplex PCR, and the TCRdb table lists in-frame clones only, not all of them. The table has approximately 150,000 clones, about 70% seen once. Concerning this clone itself: Its target is unknown.

This CDR3 has 16 amino acids. The V gene end was trimmed by 1 base and the J gene end by 4 bases; junction bases not matched to a gene: 5. Germline CDR1 reads MNHEY; CDR2 reads SVGAGI. While unrecorded immune exposures were likely, the donors were nominally healthy when sampled. The sample was PBMCs. The chain carries TRBV6-5 and TRBJ1-4; 8 bases map to TRBD1. The receptor comes from a woman aged 35 to 49 in good health and CMV-seropositive. CDR3 in amino acids: CASSYFSTGDNEKLFF. CDR3 in DNA: TGTGCCAGCAGTTACTTCTCGACAGGGGATAATGAAAAACTGTTTTTT.